These 27 T cell receptor beta chains were all obtained from the same sample, sequenced in a study of cytomegalovirus exposure and HLA in healthy donors. Generated by immunoSEQ multiplex PCR, the TCRdb table keeps only in-frame clones and is missing some. Among 110,000 to 150,000 clones, approximately 94% were seen once, and the ten largest hold approximately 1.8%. The sequenced material came from PBMCs. Source of these receptors: a man younger than 30 in good health and CMV-seropositive.

The V gene is TRBV6-5, the J gene TRBJ1-5; tentatively, D is TRBD1 (5 bases). This CDR3 region has 15 residues. Trimming left V 0 bases short and J 3 bases short, with 9 bases between. CDR1 is MNHEY, CDR2 SVGAGI, per germline. The CDR3 DNA reads TGTGCCAGCAGTTACTCGGTGGGGCCCAATCAGCCCCAGCATTTT. Residues: CASSYSVGPNQPQHF.

The V and J genes are TRBV30 and TRBJ2-1, with 11 bases identical to TRBD2. There are 16 residues in the CDR3. From germline, CDR1 is GTSNPN and CDR2 SVGIG (reference sequence). The V and J ends lost 0 bases and 3 bases, in that order; junction bases with no gene match: 4. CDR3 sequence reads: CAWSVTTSGVYNEQFF. DNA of the CDR3: TGTGCCTGGAGTGTTACGACTAGCGGGGTCTACAATGAGCAGTTCTTC.

The rearrangement links TRBV13 to TRBJ2-7, with 8 bases matching TRBD2. Per germline, CDR1 PRHDT and CDR2 FYEKMQ (reference sequence). This CDR3 is 13 amino acids long. After removal of 6 bases from V and 5 bases from J, the junction contained 6 bases not matched to a gene. CDR3 nucleotide sequence: TGTGCCAGCAGTCCTGGACTAGCCCACGAGCAGTACTTC. Encoded protein: CASSPGLAHEQYF.

The chain is built from TRBV6-5 and TRBJ1-2; D is ambiguous. The V gene lost 0 bases and the J gene lost 5 bases, with 7 bases spanning the gap. The CDR3 runs 13 residues. The germline gives CDR1 MNHEY, CDR2 SVGAGI. The CDR3 loop reads CASSYSFRYGYTF. The CDR3 nucleotides read TGTGCCAGCAGTTACTCGTTCAGATATGGCTACACCTTC.

The CDR3 region has the DNA TGTGCCAGCAGGAGGGAGACCCAGTACTTC. Its protein is CASRRETQYF. This rearrangement joins TRBV6-1 to TRBJ2-5; D not resolved. The CDR3 has 10 amino acids. V was pared by 6 bases and J by 5 bases, with 4 bases between. Germline CDR1 reads MNHNS; CDR2 reads SASEGT.

The rearrangement uses TRBV5-1 and TRBJ2-7; perhaps TRBD1 as D (5 bases). Trimming took off 2 bases at V and 0 bases at J, with 12 bases between the two ends. Germline V lookup: CDR1 SGHRS, CDR2 YFSETQ. The CDR3 consists of 15 residues. In DNA form, the CDR3 reads TGCGCCAGCAGCTTTATCGACAGCTTCTCCTACGAGCAGTACTTC. This gives the protein CASSFIDSFSYEQYF.

The chain has TRBV2 and TRBJ2-5, with 7 bases that match TRBD1. The junction had 13 bases not matched to a gene; V was cut back by 8 bases and J by 7 bases. The CDR3 sequence is 14 residues long. CDR1 is SNHLY, CDR2 FYNNEI, per germline. The CDR3 protein is CASGDRSIGGTQYF. CDR3 bases: TGTGCCAGCGGGGACAGATCCATTGGGGGGACCCAGTACTTC. The variable domain in full, with the rest retrieved from reference TRBV2 and TRBJ2-5, is EPEVTQTPSHQVTQMGQEVILRCVPISNHLYFYWYRQILGQKVEFLVSFYNNEISEKSEIFDDQFSVERPDGSNFTLKIRSTKLEDSAMYFCASGDRSIGGTQYFGPGTRLLVL.

This rearrangement joins TRBV2 to TRBJ2-7; TRBD1 might be the D (6 bases). CDR3 length: 14 residues. Trimming removed 6 bases at V and 2 bases at J, with 14 bases between. The V gene's germline CDR1 is SNHLY and CDR2 FYNNEI. The CDR3 DNA follows: TGTGCCAGCAGCTCCAGGGGTGGGGCCTACGAGCAGTACTTC. It yields the protein CASSSRGGAYEQYF.

This rearrangement joins TRBV28 to TRBJ1-1; TRBD1 matches 10 bases. The J segment lost 0 bases and the V segment lost 5 bases, leaving 3 bases of the junction unmatched. CDR1 and CDR2 (germline): MDHEN, SYDVKM. The CDR3 runs to 15 residues. Written as DNA, the CDR3 is TGTGCCAGCAGTGAGGGACAGGGGCTGAACACTGAAGCTTTCTTT. Translation gives CASSEGQGLNTEAFF.

The chain joins TRBV18 to TRBJ1-2; D perhaps matches TRBD1 (6 bases). Per germline, CDR1 KGHSH and CDR2 LQKENI. Trimming removed 0 bases from V and 2 bases from J, with 13 bases in between. CDR3 size: 16 residues. The CDR3 loop is CASSPPRRGSNYGYTF. The CDR3 DNA follows: TGTGCCAGCTCACCACCACGCAGGGGTAGCAACTATGGCTACACCTTC.

This clone was seen once. This chain uses TRBV11-3 with TRBJ2-1, with D tentatively TRBD2 (6 bases). CDR1 is SGHNT, CDR2 YENEEA, per germline. The CDR3 runs to 13 residues. Trimming stripped 4 bases from V and 3 bases from J, with 7 bases between. Written as DNA, the CDR3 is TGTGCCAGCAGCTCGGACTACTACAATGAGCAGTTCTTC. This sequence encodes CASSSDYYNEQFF.

This chain links TRBV20-1 with TRBJ1-1; no definite D call. V was cut by 5 bases and J by 4 bases, with 8 bases left in between. The CDR3 covers 11 residues. CDR1 and CDR2 (germline): DFQATT, SNEGSKA (reference sequence). CDR3 in DNA: TGCAGTGCTGGGAGGATCACTGAAGCTTTCTTT. As protein: CSAGRITEAFF.

The V and J genes are TRBV2 and TRBJ1-4; 7 nucleotides agree with TRBD1. V lost 7 bases, J lost 8 bases, and 7 bases stayed unmatched. CDR1 is SNHLY, CDR2 FYNNEI, per germline. There are 13 residues in the CDR3. For the CDR3, the DNA is TGTGCCAGCACGGTGCAGGGGGGCGAAAAACTGTTTTTT. It encodes CASTVQGGEKLFF.

The chain carries TRBV19 and TRBJ2-2, with TRBD2 matching over 7 bases. V lost 5 bases and J lost 3; bases outside the gene matches: 3. The germline gives CDR1 LNHDA, CDR2 SQIVND (reference sequence). This CDR3 spans 14 amino acids. Here the CDR3 DNA reads TGTGCCAGTAGTCGCCGGGGGGACACCGGGGAGCTGTTTTTT. Translating it yields CASSRRGDTGELFF.

This clone is medium-sized within its sample. V usage is TRBV30 and J usage is TRBJ1-1; a weak D match, TRBD1 (5 bases). The CDR3 spans 13 residues. The germline V gene has CDR1 GTSNPN and CDR2 SVGIG (reference sequence). V dropped 2 bases and J dropped 4 bases, with 11 bases sitting between them. CDR3 sequence (DNA): TGTGCCTGGAGTATCGGAGGGGTCACTGAAGCTTTCTTT. It is translated as CAWSIGGVTEAFF.

V is TRBV27 and J is TRBJ2-1; tentatively, D is TRBD1 (5 bases). V was pared by 4 bases and J by 2 bases, with 21 bases between. The CDR3 totals 18 residues. From germline, CDR1 is MNHEY and CDR2 SMNVEV (reference sequence). This chain's CDR3 is CASSSRPLVETAYNEQFF. DNA for the CDR3: TGTGCCAGCAGTTCGAGACCCTTGGTAGAGACAGCCTACAATGAGCAGTTCTTC.

The rearrangement joins TRBV29-1 to TRBJ2-1, with TRBD1 matching over 7 bases. The CDR3 is 14 amino acids. V shed 3 bases and J 8 bases; nucleotides not matched to a gene: 10. CDR1 is SQVTM and CDR2 is ANQGSEA in the germline V gene. The chain's CDR3 is CSVESGQRFDEQFF. The CDR3 nucleotides read TGCAGCGTTGAGTCGGGACAGCGCTTCGATGAGCAGTTCTTC.

The chain joins TRBV10-3 to TRBJ2-7, with 8 bases that match TRBD2. This CDR3 has 14 residues. In germline, CDR1 is ENHRY, CDR2 SYGVKD. Germline trimming cut 4 bases from V and 2 bases from J; bases unmatched to any gene: 4. This chain's CDR3 is CAISGREVAYEQYF. As DNA, the CDR3 is TGTGCCATCAGTGGGCGGGAGGTTGCCTACGAGCAGTACTTC.

The chain uses TRBV7-8 and TRBJ2-1, with 11 bases that match TRBD2. This CDR3 has 16 amino acids. Germline V gene sequence: CDR1 SGHVS, CDR2 FQNEAQ. Trimming removed 5 bases from V and 12 bases from J; junction bases left unmatched: 15. As DNA, the CDR3 is TGTGCCAGCAGCCCCTCTGGGACTAGCGGAGTAAGTCGGCAGTTCTTC. Translated: CASSPSGTSGVSRQFF.

CDR3 region: CASSISGQQETQYF. DNA for the CDR3: TGCGCCAGCAGCATTAGCGGGCAACAAGAGACCCAGTACTTC. The chain carries TRBV5-1 and TRBJ2-5, with 7 bases matching TRBD2. Germline CDR1 reads SGHRS; CDR2 reads YFSETQ. The CDR3 loop spans 14 amino acids. V was pared by 4 bases and J by 2 bases, with 5 bases of the junction left unmatched.

The genes are TRBV9 and TRBJ2-3, with D possibly TRBD2 on 6 matching bases. This CDR3 has 14 residues. V was shortened by 10 bases and J by 2 bases, with 17 bases between the two germline ends. CDR1 is SGDLS, CDR2 YYNGEE, per germline. In DNA form, the CDR3 reads TGTGCCGGATCTCGGGAGCTTCACACAGATACGCAGTATTTT. Its translation: CAGSRELHTDTQYF.

The chain uses TRBV2 and TRBJ2-2, with D possibly matching TRBD2 (5 bases). CDR3 length equals 13 residues. Germline V gives CDR1 SNHLY, CDR2 FYNNEI. V lost 7 bases, J lost 13 bases, and 19 bases lay in between. The CDR3 loop is CASTEGAVWRLFF. The CDR3 DNA sequence: TGTGCCAGCACCGAGGGTGCAGTTTGGAGGCTGTTTTTT.

V and J are TRBV5-4 and TRBJ1-1; 9 nucleotides line up with TRBD1. CDR1 is SGHNT, CDR2 YYREEE, per germline (reference sequence). V shed 0 bases and J 4 bases; nucleotides not matched to a gene: 4. The CDR3 spans 15 residues. DNA for the CDR3: TGTGCCAGCAGCTTGGATGGGACAGGGATCACTGAAGCTTTCTTT. It codes for CASSLDGTGITEAFF.

The chain uses TRBV2 and TRBJ2-3; 10 bases are a match to TRBD2. Germline V gives CDR1 SNHLY, CDR2 FYNNEI. There are 16 residues in the CDR3. The J segment lost 0 bases and the V segment lost 6 bases, leaving 6 bases of the junction unmatched. The CDR3 bases are TGTGCCAGCAGGGACCCACTAGCGGGGAGCACAGATACGCAGTATTTT. Translating it yields CASRDPLAGSTDTQYF.

The J gene is TRBJ1-6, the V gene TRBV18, with a tentative D call TRBD1 (6 bases). Trimming shortened V by 3 bases and J by 9 bases, and 15 bases separated the two germline ends. Germline lookup yields CDR1 KGHSH and CDR2 LQKENI. This CDR3 has 15 residues. CDR3 coding DNA: TGTGCCAGCTCACCCGGTGGGGGCCAGGGTTCACCCCTCCACTTT. Protein product: CASSPGGGQGSPLHF.

The chain employs TRBV6-6 and TRBJ1-1; TRBD1 might be the D (5 bases). Trimming pared 2 bases from V and 7 bases from J, leaving 20 bases between. The CDR3 is 16 residues long. Germline values: CDR1 MNHNY, CDR2 SVGAGI (reference sequence). The CDR3 reads CASSYILVGGAGEAFF. The CDR3, as DNA: TGTGCCAGCAGTTACATTCTGGTTGGAGGGGCGGGTGAAGCTTTCTTT.

The genes are TRBV14 and TRBJ1-2; D might be TRBD1 (6 bases). The V and J ends lost 1 base and 7 bases respectively, with 16 bases between them. CDR3 length: 15 residues. Germline lookup yields CDR1 SGHDN and CDR2 FVKESK. The DNA of the CDR3 is TGTGCCAGCAGCCAAGTAGGATCGCAGGACAGTGGCTACACCTTC. Translating gives CASSQVGSQDSGYTF.